The 20 T cell receptor beta chains in this list originate from one sample, sequenced in a study of blood T cell repertoires in COVID-19. Assay used: immunoSEQ multiplex PCR; TCRdb lists only in-frame clones, some missing. The data show about 59,000 clones, over 70% seen once. Sequenced material: peripheral blood. The receptors originated from a woman in her 50s with active or convalescent COVID-19.

This sequence joins TRBV27 and TRBJ2-3; the D is unclear. The V gene lost 3 bases and the J gene lost 6 bases, with 13 bases spanning the gap. The germline CDR1 and CDR2 sequences are MNHEY and SMNVEV (reference sequence). CDR3 length: 14 residues. The CDR3 nucleotides read TGTGCCAGCAGTTTGCCCGAAACAGATGATACGCAGTATTTT. Translation gives CASSLPETDDTQYF.

The chain is built from TRBV9 and TRBJ2-6; TRBD1 aligns across 8 bases. Germline V CDR1 and CDR2: SGDLS, YYNGEE. Trimming removed 3 bases from V and 4 bases from J; junction bases left unmatched: 9. CDR3 length: 17 amino acids. Written as DNA, the CDR3 is TGTGCCAGCAGCGCGGACAGGGCCTCGACAGGGGCCAACGTCCTGACTTTC. Translating gives CASSADRASTGANVLTF.

This chain joins TRBV6-6 and TRBJ2-7; the match to TRBD1 covers 7 bases. The V segment lost 5 bases and the J segment 6 bases; nucleotides outside the gene matches: 7. There are 13 residues in the CDR3. Germline V gene data show CDR1 as MNHNY and CDR2 as SVGAGI (reference sequence). CDR3: CASSDTDRVEQYF. The CDR3 nucleotides read TGTGCCAGCAGTGACACCGACAGGGTCGAGCAGTACTTC.

The rearrangement uses TRBV27 and TRBJ2-7; a weak D match, TRBD2 (5 bases). Looked up from germline, CDR1 is MNHEY and CDR2 is SMNVEV (reference sequence). Trimming left V 4 bases short and J 7 bases short, with 23 bases between. CDR3 length equals 16 residues. The CDR3 nucleotides read TGTGCCAGCAGTTCCCTCCCCCTTCTAGCTTCCGGGGAGCAGTACTTC. It specifies CASSSLPLLASGEQYF.

The J gene is TRBJ2-1, the V gene TRBV7-2, with 10 bases matching TRBD2. After removal of 2 bases from V and 6 bases from J, the junction contained 4 bases not matched to a gene. The CDR3 is 15 amino acids. Germline-derived CDR1 and CDR2 are SGHTA and FQGNSA. Here the CDR3 reads CASSLRAGGRNEQFF. CDR3 DNA: TGTGCCAGCAGCTTACGAGCGGGAGGGCGCAATGAGCAGTTCTTC.

This clone was seen a single time. V gene TRBV7-2 combines with J gene TRBJ2-5, with a weak D call TRBD1 (6 bases). V lost 5 bases and J lost 4, with 11 bases in between. The CDR3 loop spans 13 amino acids. Germline CDR1 and CDR2: SGHTA and FQGNSA. The CDR3 here is CASSSQQGETQYF. In nucleotides, the CDR3 is TGTGCCAGCAGCAGCCAACAGGGAGAGACCCAGTACTTC.

The CDR3 DNA reads as TGTGCCAGCAGCCGGGGACAGCACTACGAGCAGTACTTC. Translation gives CASSRGQHYEQYF. The genes are TRBV12-3 or TRBV12-4 and TRBJ2-7; TRBD1 aligns across 7 bases. The length of the CDR3 is 13 residues. The trim removed 6 bases at V and 3 bases at J, leaving 5 bases unmatched.

This chain joins TRBV11-2 and TRBJ1-3; D uncertain. Trimming shortened V by 1 base and J by 0 bases, and 13 bases separated the two germline ends. The CDR3 length is 17 residues. Germline loops: CDR1 SGHAT, CDR2 FQNNGV. In DNA, the CDR3 is TGTGCCAGCAGCTTAGGCCCGTACCGGGACTCTGGAAACACCATATATTTT. It encodes CASSLGPYRDSGNTIYF.

This clone is a singleton in its sample. This chain uses TRBV29-1 with TRBJ2-7; a possible D gene is TRBD1 (5 bases). The germline V gene has CDR1 SQVTM and CDR2 ANQGSEA. This CDR3 comprises 13 residues. Trimming removed 4 bases at V and 4 bases at J, with 14 bases between. CDR3: CSVGRQGRYEQYF. DNA of the CDR3: TGCAGCGTTGGAAGGCAGGGAAGATACGAGCAGTACTTC.

The chain combines TRBV11-2 with TRBJ1-1, with D possibly being TRBD1 (5 bases). Germline CDR1 and CDR2: SGHAT and FQNNGV. V was trimmed by 5 bases and J by 10 bases, leaving 20 bases between them. The CDR3 is 14 residues long. Here the CDR3 reads CASSDAFQGSGAFF. The CDR3 nucleotides are TGTGCCAGCAGCGATGCATTCCAGGGATCAGGAGCTTTCTTT.

The chain links TRBV18 to TRBJ2-1, with 9 bases matching TRBD1. The CDR3 spans 16 residues. V lost 3 bases to trimming and J lost 3 bases; unmatched junction nucleotides: 6. Germline CDR1 KGHSH, CDR2 LQKENI. Written as DNA, the CDR3 is TGTGCCAGCTCACCTGTAGGGACAGGGAGCTACAATGAGCAGTTCTTC. The encoded protein is CASSPVGTGSYNEQFF.

This clone was counted a single time. This sequence joins TRBV11-2 and TRBJ2-1; 8 bases are a match to TRBD2. From germline, CDR1 is SGHAT and CDR2 FQNNGV. There are 14 residues in the CDR3. V was pared by 5 bases and J by 2 bases, with 2 bases of the junction left unmatched. CDR3 bases: TGTGCCAGCAGCATTAGCGGGGCCTACAATGAGCAGTTCTTC. Residues: CASSISGAYNEQFF.

This clone was seen a single time. The rearrangement links TRBV27 to TRBJ2-7, with D perhaps TRBD2 (6 bases). Germline values: CDR1 MNHEY, CDR2 SMNVEV (reference sequence). CDR3 length: 15 residues. Trimming cost V 3 bases and J 5 bases, with 17 bases left between them. The CDR3 is CASSLREAGGDEQYF. The DNA for the CDR3 is TGTGCCAGCAGTTTGAGGGAGGCCGGTGGCGACGAGCAGTACTTC.

This chain connects TRBV7-7 to TRBJ2-2; 9 nucleotides line up with TRBD2. J lost 5 bases, V lost 5 bases, and 6 bases had no gene match. Germline values: CDR1 SSHAT, CDR2 FNYEAQ (reference sequence). The CDR3 spans 15 residues. This CDR3 reads CASSPGREGTGELFF. CDR3 nucleotide sequence: TGTGCCAGCAGCCCCGGGCGGGAGGGTACCGGGGAGCTGTTTTTT.

The chain joins TRBV5-6 to TRBJ1-1; 7 bases line up with TRBD1. The length of the CDR3 is 15 residues. The germline V gene has CDR1 SGHDT and CDR2 YYEEEE. V trimming: 3 bases; J trimming: 0 bases; junction bases outside the gene matches: 5. The CDR3, as DNA: TGTGCCAGCAGCTATGGGACAGCCATGAACACTGAAGCTTTCTTT. Its translation: CASSYGTAMNTEAFF.

This chain joins TRBV5-4 and TRBJ1-2, with 8 bases matching TRBD1. Unmatched junction bases numbered 16, after V lost 4 bases and J lost 5 bases. This CDR3 spans 17 amino acids. Germline CDR1 SGHNT, CDR2 YYREEE (reference sequence). CDR3 sequence: CASSPSGPGGLRYGYTF. The CDR3 DNA reads as TGTGCCAGCAGCCCATCCGGCCCAGGGGGCCTTAGGTATGGCTACACCTTC. Filled out from reference TRBV5-4 and TRBJ1-2, the complete variable domain reads ETGVTQSPTHLIKTRGQQVTLRCSSQSGHNTVSWYQQALGQGPQFIFQYYREEENGRGNFPPRFSGLQFPNYSSELNVNALELDDSALYLCASSPSGPGGLRYGYTFGSGTRLTVV.

This chain connects TRBV2 to TRBJ1-6; a weak D match, TRBD1 (6 bases). The germline V gene encodes CDR1 SNHLY and CDR2 FYNNEI. This CDR3 contains 14 residues. V lost 4 bases, J lost 7 bases, and 11 bases lay in between. CDR3 loop: CASSVYRVNSPLHF. DNA of the CDR3: TGTGCCAGCAGTGTTTACAGGGTCAATTCACCCCTCCACTTT.

The chain uses TRBV27 and TRBJ1-2; no reliable D call. Trimming shortened V by 3 bases and J by 1 base, and 15 bases separated the two germline ends. Germline V gene lookup returns CDR1 MNHEY and CDR2 SMNVEV (reference sequence). This CDR3 has 16 residues. The CDR3 DNA is TGTGCCAGCAGTTTCTCAGCGCGATACCTTAACTATGGCTACACCTTC. Amino acid sequence: CASSFSARYLNYGYTF.

This clone was counted only a few times. The CDR3, as DNA: TGTGCCAGCAGCTTACGGGGGGACCGAGGCAACGAGCAGTACTTC. Its translation is CASSLRGDRGNEQYF. The chain carries TRBV7-9 and TRBJ2-7; TRBD2 matches at 7 bases. Trimming cost V 2 bases and J 5 bases; bases outside gene matches: 9. Germline CDR1 SEHNR, CDR2 FQNEAQ (reference sequence). There are 15 residues in the CDR3.

V and J are TRBV10-3 and TRBJ1-2, with D uncertain. In germline, CDR1 is ENHRY, CDR2 SYGVKD. The V end lost 0 bases, the J end lost 7 bases, and 15 bases lay between the germline ends. The length of the CDR3 is 15 residues. The CDR3 region is CAISESQNTRGGYTF. CDR3 coding DNA: TGTGCCATCAGTGAGTCGCAGAATACCAGAGGTGGCTACACCTTC.